This TCR beta chain was captured by sequencing in a study of beta chain features in type 1 diabetes. Background on the study: Across all samples, some 110 million sorted cells were examined.

Study-level findings and limits: Unsettled here was the matter of whether HLA type influences TCRB rearrangement. Among patients with Type 1 diabetes, TCRB CDR3s were moderately but significantly shorter in every one of the four CD4+ subsets. Naive, central memory and Treg TCRB repertoires appeared more alike in patients than in healthy donors.

This clone was picked up a small number of times. Its antigen is as yet unknown. Germline-derived CDR1 and CDR2 are SGHRS and YFSETQ. The CDR3 extends over 16 amino acids. V lost 1 base and J lost 2; bases outside the gene matches: 4. The investigators reverse transcribed all of the isolated RNA, so they sequenced expressed TCRB transcripts. An average of about 3.4 million reads was obtained for naive, central memory and regulatory T cell samples. Measured with immunoSEQ multiplex PCR; TCRdb has only the in-frame clones, and not every one. The table includes 200,000 to 250,000 clones, 14% detected once.

The sequenced sample was naive CD4+ T cells from blood. The source of this sequence is a man aged 30 to 39 with type 1 diabetes. The V call is TRBV5-1, the J call TRBJ2-5; 11 nucleotides align to TRBD2. The CDR3 loop reads CASSLRLAGGQETQYF. The CDR3 DNA reads as TGCGCCAGCAGCTTGAGGCTAGCGGGGGGTCAAGAGACCCAGTACTTC.